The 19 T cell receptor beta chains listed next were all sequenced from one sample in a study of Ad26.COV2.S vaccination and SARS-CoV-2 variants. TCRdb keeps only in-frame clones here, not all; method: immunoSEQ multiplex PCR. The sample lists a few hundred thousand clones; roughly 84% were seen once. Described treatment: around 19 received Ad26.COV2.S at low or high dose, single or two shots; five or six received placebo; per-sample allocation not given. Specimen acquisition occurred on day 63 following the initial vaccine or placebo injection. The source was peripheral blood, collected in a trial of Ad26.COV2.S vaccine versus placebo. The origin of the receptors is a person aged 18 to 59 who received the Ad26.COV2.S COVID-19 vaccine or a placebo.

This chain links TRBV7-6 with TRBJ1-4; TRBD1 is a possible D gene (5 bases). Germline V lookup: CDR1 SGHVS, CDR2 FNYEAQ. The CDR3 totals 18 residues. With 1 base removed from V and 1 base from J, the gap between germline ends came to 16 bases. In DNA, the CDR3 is TGTGCCAGCAGCTTAGTCATCGGAGGGGTAGAAACTAATGAAAAACTGTTTTTT. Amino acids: CASSLVIGGVETNEKLFF.

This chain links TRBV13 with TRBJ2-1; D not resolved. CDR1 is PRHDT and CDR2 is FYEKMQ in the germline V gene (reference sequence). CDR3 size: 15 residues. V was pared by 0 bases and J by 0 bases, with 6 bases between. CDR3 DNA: TGTGCCAGCAGCTTAGGAGTGAGCTCCTACAATGAGCAGTTCTTC. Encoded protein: CASSLGVSSYNEQFF.

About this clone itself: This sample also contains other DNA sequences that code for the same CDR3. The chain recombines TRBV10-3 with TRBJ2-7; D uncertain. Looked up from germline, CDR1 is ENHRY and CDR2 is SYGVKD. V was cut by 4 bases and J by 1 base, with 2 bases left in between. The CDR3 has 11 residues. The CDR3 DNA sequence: TGTGCCATCAGTGGTTCCTACGAGCAGTACTTC. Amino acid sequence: CAISGSYEQYF.

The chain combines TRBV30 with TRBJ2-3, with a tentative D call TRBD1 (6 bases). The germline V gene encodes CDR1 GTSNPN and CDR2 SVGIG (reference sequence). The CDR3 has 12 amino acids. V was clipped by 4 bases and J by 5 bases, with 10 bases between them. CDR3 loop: CAWMNRVDTQYF. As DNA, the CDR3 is TGTGCCTGGATGAACAGGGTAGATACGCAGTATTTT.

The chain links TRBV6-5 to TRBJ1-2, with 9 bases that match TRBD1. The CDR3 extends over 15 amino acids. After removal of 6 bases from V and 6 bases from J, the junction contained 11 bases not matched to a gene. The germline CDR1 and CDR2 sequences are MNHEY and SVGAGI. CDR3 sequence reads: CASSQGTGSLDGYTF. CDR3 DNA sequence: TGTGCCAGCAGCCAGGGGACAGGGTCATTGGATGGCTACACCTTC.

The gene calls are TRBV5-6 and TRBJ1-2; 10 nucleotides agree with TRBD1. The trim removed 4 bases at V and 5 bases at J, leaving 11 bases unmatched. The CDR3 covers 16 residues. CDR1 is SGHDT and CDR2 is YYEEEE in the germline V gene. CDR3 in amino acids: CASSPQPSGQGYGYTF. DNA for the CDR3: TGTGCCAGCAGCCCCCAACCCTCGGGACAGGGGTATGGCTACACCTTC.

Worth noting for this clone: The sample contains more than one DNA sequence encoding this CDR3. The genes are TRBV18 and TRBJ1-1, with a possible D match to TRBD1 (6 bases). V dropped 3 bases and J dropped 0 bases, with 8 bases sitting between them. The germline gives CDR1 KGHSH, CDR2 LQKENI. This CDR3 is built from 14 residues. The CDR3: CASSPRGVNTEAFF. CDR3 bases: TGTGCCAGCTCACCGAGGGGGGTGAACACTGAAGCTTTCTTT.

CDR3 sequence reads: CASRPPGGTNYGYTF. CDR3 sequence (DNA): TGTGCCAGCAGACCCCCAGGGGGTACTAACTATGGCTACACCTTC. The chain is built from TRBV6-5 and TRBJ1-2, with 7 nucleotides matching TRBD1. The CDR3 spans 15 residues. J lost 0 bases, V lost 6 bases, and 7 bases had no gene match. Per the germline V gene, CDR1 is MNHEY and CDR2 is SVGAGI.

The CDR3 here is CASTRLAGANNEQFF. The CDR3 DNA reads as TGTGCCAGCACTCGGCTAGCGGGGGCAAACAATGAGCAGTTCTTC. The chain has TRBV2 and TRBJ2-1; 10 nucleotides match TRBD2. With 7 bases clipped from V and 5 bases from J, the junction kept 8 bases outside the gene matches. The CDR3 is 15 amino acids. Germline CDR1 and CDR2: SNHLY and FYNNEI. Full variable domain (rest looked up from reference TRBV2 and TRBJ2-1): EPEVTQTPSHQVTQMGQEVILRCVPISNHLYFYWYRQILGQKVEFLVSFYNNEISEKSEIFDDQFSVERPDGSNFTLKIRSTKLEDSAMYFCASTRLAGANNEQFFGPGTRLTVL.

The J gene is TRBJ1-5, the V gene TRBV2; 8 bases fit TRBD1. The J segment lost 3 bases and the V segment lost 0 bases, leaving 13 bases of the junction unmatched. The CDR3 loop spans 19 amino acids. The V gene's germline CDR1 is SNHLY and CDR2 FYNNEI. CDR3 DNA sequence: TGTGCCAGCAGTGAAGCTTTAATAGGGACAGGATATTTCAATCAGCCCCAGCATTTT. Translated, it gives CASSEALIGTGYFNQPQHF.

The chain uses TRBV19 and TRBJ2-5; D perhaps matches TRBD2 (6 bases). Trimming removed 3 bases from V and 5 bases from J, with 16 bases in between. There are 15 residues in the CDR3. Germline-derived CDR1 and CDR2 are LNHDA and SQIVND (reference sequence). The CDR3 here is CASSMLGSRWETQYF. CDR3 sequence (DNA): TGTGCCAGTAGTATGCTCGGGAGCCGGTGGGAGACCCAGTACTTC.

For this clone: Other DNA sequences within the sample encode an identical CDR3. The CDR3 DNA reads TGTGCCAGCAGCCTCGGGGGGGCGCGAACCGGGGAGCTGTTTTTT. The encoded protein is CASSLGGARTGELFF. V and J are TRBV3-1 (or the pseudogene TRBV3-2) and TRBJ2-2; 8 nucleotides agree with TRBD2. Losses at the gene ends were 4 bases for V and 5 bases for J; bases not matched to a gene: 6. Germline V gives CDR1 LGHDT, CDR2 YNNKEL (reference sequence). This CDR3 comprises 15 residues.

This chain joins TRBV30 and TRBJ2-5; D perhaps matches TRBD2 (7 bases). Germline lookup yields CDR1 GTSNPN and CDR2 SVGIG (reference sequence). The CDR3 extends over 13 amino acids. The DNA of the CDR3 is TGTGCGGGGATGCGGGGGCCTCAAGAGACCCAGTACTTC. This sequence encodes CAGMRGPQETQYF.

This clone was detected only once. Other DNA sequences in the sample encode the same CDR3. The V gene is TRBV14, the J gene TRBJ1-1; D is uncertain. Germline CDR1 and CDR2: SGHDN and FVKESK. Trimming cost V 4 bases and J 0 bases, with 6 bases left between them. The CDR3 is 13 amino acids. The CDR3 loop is CASSPRMNTEAFF. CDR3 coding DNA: TGTGCCAGCAGCCCGAGGATGAACACTGAAGCTTTCTTT.

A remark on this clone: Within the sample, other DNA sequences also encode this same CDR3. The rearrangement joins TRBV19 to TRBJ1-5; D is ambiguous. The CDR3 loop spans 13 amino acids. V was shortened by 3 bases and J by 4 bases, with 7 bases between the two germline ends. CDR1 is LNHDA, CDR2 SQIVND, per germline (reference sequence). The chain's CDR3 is CASSIRGNQPQHF. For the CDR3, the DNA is TGTGCCAGTAGTATTCGGGGTAATCAGCCCCAGCATTTT.

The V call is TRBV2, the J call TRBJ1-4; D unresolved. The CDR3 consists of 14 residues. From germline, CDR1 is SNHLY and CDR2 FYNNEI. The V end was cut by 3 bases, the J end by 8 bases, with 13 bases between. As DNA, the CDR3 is TGTGCCAGCAGTGATCCCACCTCGAGCGAAAAACTGTTTTTT. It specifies CASSDPTSSEKLFF.

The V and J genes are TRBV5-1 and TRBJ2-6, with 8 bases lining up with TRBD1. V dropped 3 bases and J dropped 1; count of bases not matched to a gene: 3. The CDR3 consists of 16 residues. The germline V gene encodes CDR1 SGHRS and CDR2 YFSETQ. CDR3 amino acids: CASSSQGVSGANVLTF. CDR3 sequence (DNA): TGCGCCAGCAGCTCACAGGGGGTATCTGGGGCCAACGTCCTGACTTTC.

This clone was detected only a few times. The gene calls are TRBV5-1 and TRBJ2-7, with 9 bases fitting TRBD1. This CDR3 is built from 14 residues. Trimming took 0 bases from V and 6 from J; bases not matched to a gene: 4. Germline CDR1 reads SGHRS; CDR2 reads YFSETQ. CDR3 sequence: CASSLGTGGAEQYF. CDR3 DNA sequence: TGCGCCAGCAGCTTGGGCACAGGGGGCGCCGAGCAGTACTTC.

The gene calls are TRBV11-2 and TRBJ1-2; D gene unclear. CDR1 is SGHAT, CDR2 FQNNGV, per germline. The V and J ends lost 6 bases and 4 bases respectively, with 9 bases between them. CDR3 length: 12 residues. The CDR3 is CASSEESYGYTF. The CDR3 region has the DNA TGTGCCAGCAGTGAGGAGTCCTATGGCTACACCTTC.